The clone carrying this T cell receptor beta chain was recorded only once. Antigen specificity is unknown. PCR amplification relied on 60 Vbeta primers (plus 13 Jbeta primers). TCRdb's copy holds only in-frame clones and misses some; the assay was immunoSEQ multiplex PCR. The profile covers about 180,000 clones, with more than 70% appearing a single time and about 1.3% taken by the ten largest. The data were taken from a study of cytomegalovirus exposure and HLA in healthy donors. Study results and caveats: Being productive about 87% or about 30% of the time was typical of most TCR beta V segments in an earlier analysis.

This sequence originates from a girl aged 10 to 17 in good health and CMV-seropositive. Material for sequencing was PBMCs.

CDR3 in DNA: TGTGCCAGCAGCTTGGTAGGCCTAGCGAACAATGAGCAGTTCTTC. This codes for CASSLVGLANNEQFF. The chain joins TRBV5-6 to TRBJ2-1, with TRBD2 as a possible D gene (6 bases). Trimming left V 0 bases short and J 5 bases short, with 12 bases between. The germline CDR1 and CDR2 sequences are SGHDT and YYEEEE. This CDR3 is 15 amino acids long. Using reference TRBV5-6 and TRBJ2-1 for the parts outside the CDR3, the full variable domain is DAGVTQSPTHLIKTRGQQVTLRCSPKSGHDTVSWYQQALGQGPQFIFQYYEEEERQRGNFPDRFSGHQFPNYSSELNVNALLLGDSALYLCASSLVGLANNEQFFGPGTRLTVL.